This T cell receptor beta chain was identified in a study of regulatory T cells in long-lasting Graves disease. The study, taken as a whole, reports: TRBV28 was favored in persistent disease, as were TRBJ1-2 and TRBJ2-5. Persistent patients shared more public clonotypes (around 3,000) than new patients (roughly 970). Possibly, accuracy suffered from the small sample size.

This clonotype was found many times. Antigen specificity is unknown. As to time point: newly diagnosed GD, antithyroid drugs for less than 3 months. Isolated PBMC RNA provided the starting material for the TCR library. Guidelines of the American Thyroid Association were used to diagnose Graves' disease. The trim removed 3 bases at V and 6 bases at J, leaving 11 bases unmatched. Looked up from germline, CDR1 is GTSNPN and CDR2 is SVGIG (reference sequence). CDR3 size: 15 residues. Arm-PCR of CDR3 regions and iRepertoire HTBI primers were used to build TCR beta libraries. TCRdb independently ran MiXCR on the multiplex PCR reads; one entry per CDR3 protein. Counted here are some 230,000 distinct CDR3 sequences, around 19% occurring once; the ten biggest clones make up 22%.

Source: peripheral blood mononuclear cells (PBMCs), taken at new diagnosis, from a patient treated with antithyroid drugs. The chain employs TRBV30 and TRBJ2-1; 7 bases are shared with TRBD2. The sequence was obtained from a female donor with Graves disease. This CDR3 reads CAWSLGASGSNEQFF. The CDR3 bases are TGTGCCTGGAGCCTTGGGGCTAGCGGCTCCAATGAGCAGTTCTTC. Full variable domain (remainder filled in from reference TRBV30 and TRBJ2-1): SQTIHQWPATLVQPVGSPLSLECTVEGTSNPNLYWYRQAAGRGLQLLFYSVGIGQISSEVPQNLSASRPQDRQFILSSKKLLLSDSGFYLCAWSLGASGSNEQFFGPGTRLTVL.